This is a list of T cell receptor beta chains from one sample in a study of T-cell reconstitution after alpha-beta-depleted transplantation in children. One entry per CDR3 protein results from TCRdb running MiXCR on the PCR reads. The profile covers some 250,000 distinct CDR3 sequences, with 9.5% to 15% appearing a single time and over 2% taken by the ten largest. Source: PBMCs from the stem cell graft donor, taken from the stem cell graft. Receptors were obtained from a human donor who donated a stem cell graft to a child with acute lymphoblastic leukemia. Each CDR3 is given with its conserved first and last residue. D genes are given only for firm matches. Clone sizes are given selectively: once, few, many, or a class where the clone is expanded.

D gene: NA; clone size: many; V gene: TRBV25-1; J gene: TRBJ1-4; CDR3 DNA: TGTGCCAGCAATGATGGGCGGAGGCTGTTTTTT; CDR3 protein: CASNDGRRLFF
D gene: NA; clone size: many; V gene: TRBV20-1; J gene: TRBJ2-2; CDR3 DNA: TGCAGTGCTAGAGTAATCGGTGTTGGGGAGCTGTTTTTT; CDR3 protein: CSARVIGVGELFF
D gene: NA; clone size: NA; V gene: TRBV19; J gene: TRBJ1-5; CDR3 DNA: TGTGCCAGTAGTATTGCGGGGGTCAATCAGCCCCAGCATTTT; CDR3 protein: CASSIAGVNQPQHF
D gene: TRBD2; clone size: many; V gene: TRBV5-1; J gene: TRBJ2-3; CDR3 DNA: TGCGCCAGCGCCCCGGAGACTAGCGGGAGGGATACGCAGTATTTT; CDR3 protein: CASAPETSGRDTQYF
D gene: NA; clone size: many; V gene: TRBV25-1; J gene: TRBJ2-5; CDR3 DNA: TGTGCCAGCAATCCCGAGGCAGGGCCAGAGACCCAGTACTTC; CDR3 protein: CASNPEAGPETQYF
D gene: NA; clone size: NA; V gene: TRBV12-3/TRBV12-4; J gene: TRBJ2-1; CDR3 DNA: TGTGCCCGCAGTTATCGGAATAGAATCCGGGACCCGAGGTCAAGTGAGCAGTTCTTC; CDR3 protein: CARSYRNRIRDPRSSEQFF
D gene: NA; clone size: many; V gene: TRBV11-1; J gene: TRBJ2-2; CDR3 DNA: TGTGCCAGCAGCTCGGCCCCCGGAGGATTAACTTCGAACACCGGGGAGCTGTTTTTT; CDR3 protein: CASSSAPGGLTSNTGELFF
D gene: TRBD2; clone size: NA; V gene: TRBV27; J gene: TRBJ2-3; CDR3 DNA: TGTGCCAGCAGGGACGGGGGGGCGGGAGTGTCAGATACGCAGTATTTT; CDR3 protein: CASRDGGAGVSDTQYF
D gene: NA; clone size: NA; V gene: TRBV28; J gene: TRBJ2-3; CDR3 DNA: TGTGCCAGCAGTCGAGCCGTGAATACGCAGTATTTT; CDR3 protein: CASSRAVNTQYF
D gene: TRBD1; clone size: many; V gene: TRBV20-1; J gene: TRBJ1-3; CDR3 DNA: TGCGGTGCCAGGGGGCCCTCTGGAAACACCATATATTTT; CDR3 protein: CGARGPSGNTIYF
D gene: NA; clone size: many; V gene: TRBV20-1; J gene: TRBJ1-3; CDR3 DNA: TGCAGTCCCTTAATCCCCGACTCTGGAAACACCATATATTTT; CDR3 protein: CSPLIPDSGNTIYF
D gene: TRBD1; clone size: NA; V gene: TRBV14; J gene: TRBJ2-2; CDR3 DNA: TGTGCCAGCAGCCAAGATATGACAGGGGCCACCGGGGAGCTGTTTTTT; CDR3 protein: CASSQDMTGATGELFF
D gene: NA; clone size: many; V gene: TRBV5-1; J gene: TRBJ2-7; CDR3 DNA: TGCGCCAGCAGCGACGGGCCCGGAGGGACCTACGAGCAGTACTTC; CDR3 protein: CASSDGPGGTYEQYF
D gene: NA; clone size: many; V gene: TRBV29-1; J gene: TRBJ2-7; CDR3 DNA: TGCAGCGTTGGAACGGAGTACCTCTACGAGCAGTACTTC; CDR3 protein: CSVGTEYLYEQYF
D gene: NA; clone size: many; V gene: TRBV5-1; J gene: TRBJ2-6; CDR3 DNA: TGCGCCAGCAGCTTGAGTCCTACGGGGATCGGCTCTGGGGCCAACGTCCTGACTTTC; CDR3 protein: CASSLSPTGIGSGANVLTF
D gene: NA; clone size: many; V gene: TRBV5-1; J gene: TRBJ2-3; CDR3 DNA: TGCGCCAGCAGCTTGGGGGCTCACACAGATACGCAGTATTTT; CDR3 protein: CASSLGAHTDTQYF
D gene: NA; clone size: many; V gene: TRBV5-6; J gene: TRBJ2-7; CDR3 DNA: TGTGCCAGCAGCTTCGGGCTGGCCGACGAGCAGTACTTC; CDR3 protein: CASSFGLADEQYF
D gene: NA; clone size: few; V gene: TRBV28; J gene: TRBJ2-7; CDR3 DNA: TGTGCCAGCACCCAGACCGTCTCCTACGAGCAGTACTTC; CDR3 protein: CASTQTVSYEQYF
D gene: NA; clone size: many; V gene: TRBV20-1; J gene: TRBJ1-5; CDR3 DNA: TGCAGTGCTACCCCGGGACTGACAAATCAGCCCCAGCATTTT; CDR3 protein: CSATPGLTNQPQHF
D gene: TRBD1; clone size: many; V gene: TRBV7-9; J gene: TRBJ2-7; CDR3 DNA: TGTGCCAGCAGCTCGTGGGACAGGTTCTCCTACGAGCAGTACTTC; CDR3 protein: CASSSWDRFSYEQYF
D gene: NA; clone size: many; V gene: TRBV14; J gene: TRBJ2-7; CDR3 DNA: TGTGCCAGCAGCCAAAAAACGAGGGGCTCCGGTTTTAGCCTGCTCCTTTTC; CDR3 protein: CASSQKTRGSGFSLLLF
D gene: NA; clone size: few; V gene: TRBV11-2; J gene: TRBJ1-6; CDR3 DNA: TGTGCCAGCAGCCCCCCTAGGTCCGCCGCCAGCTCCTATAATTCACCCCTCCACTTT; CDR3 protein: CASSPPRSAASSYNSPLHF